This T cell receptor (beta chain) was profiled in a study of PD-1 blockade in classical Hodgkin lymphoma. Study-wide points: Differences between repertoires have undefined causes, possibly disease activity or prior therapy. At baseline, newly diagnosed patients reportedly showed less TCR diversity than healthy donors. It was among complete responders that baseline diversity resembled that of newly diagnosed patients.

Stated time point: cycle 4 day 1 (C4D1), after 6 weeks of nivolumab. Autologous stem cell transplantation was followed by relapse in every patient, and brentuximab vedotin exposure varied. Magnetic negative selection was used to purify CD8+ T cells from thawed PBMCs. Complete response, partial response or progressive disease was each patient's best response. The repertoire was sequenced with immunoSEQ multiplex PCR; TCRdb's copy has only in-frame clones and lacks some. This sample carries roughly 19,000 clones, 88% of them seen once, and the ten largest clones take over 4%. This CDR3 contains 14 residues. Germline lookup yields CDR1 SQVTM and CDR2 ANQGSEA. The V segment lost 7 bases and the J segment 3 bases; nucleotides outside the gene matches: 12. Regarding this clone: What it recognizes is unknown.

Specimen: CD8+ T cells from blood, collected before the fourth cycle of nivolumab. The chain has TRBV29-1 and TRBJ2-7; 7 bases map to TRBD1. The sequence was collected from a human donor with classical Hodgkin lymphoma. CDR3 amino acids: CSATRTGIFYEQYF. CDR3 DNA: TGCAGCGCCACGAGGACAGGCATTTTCTACGAGCAGTACTTC.